This entry features one T cell receptor beta chain sequence. This sample was taken from a study of blood T cell repertoires in COVID-19. Study at large: COVID-19 samples from acute and convalescent phases originated in the United States, Italy and Spain. PBMCs, B-cell-depleted T cells, or T cells provided the cDNA or gDNA that made up the material.

CDR3 length equals 15 residues. The V end was cut by 1 base, the J end by 10 bases, with 16 bases between. The germline V gene encodes CDR1 MDHEN and CDR2 SYDVKM. In the authors' workflow: Nucleated cell counts were estimated from reference gene primer amplification. Assay used: immunoSEQ multiplex PCR; TCRdb lists only in-frame clones, some missing. D and trimming come from the DNA, and the V and J calls and clone size come from that table. The data hold approximately 35,000 clones, with 65% to 90% observed a single time. The clonotype comes from a man in his sixties with active COVID-19. V is TRBV28 and J is TRBJ1-4; D may be TRBD1 (5 bases). Sequencing was performed on peripheral blood. The CDR3 loop is CASSLSPRQLGKLFF. CDR3 in DNA: TGTGCCAGCAGTTTATCCCCCCGACAGTTAGGAAAACTGTTTTTT.